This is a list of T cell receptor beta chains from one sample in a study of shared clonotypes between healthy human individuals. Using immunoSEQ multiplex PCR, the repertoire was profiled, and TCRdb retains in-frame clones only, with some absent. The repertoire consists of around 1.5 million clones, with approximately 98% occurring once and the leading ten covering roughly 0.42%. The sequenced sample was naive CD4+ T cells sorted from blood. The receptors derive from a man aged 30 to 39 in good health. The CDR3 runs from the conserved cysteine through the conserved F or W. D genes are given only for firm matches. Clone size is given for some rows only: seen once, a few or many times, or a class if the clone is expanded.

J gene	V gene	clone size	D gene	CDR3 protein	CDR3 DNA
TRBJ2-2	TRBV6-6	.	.	CASRPGLNTGELFF	TGTGCCAGCAGACCGGGACTGAACACCGGGGAGCTGTTTTTT
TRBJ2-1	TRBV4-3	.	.	CASSQERVGTYNEQFF	TGCGCCAGCAGCCAAGAGAGGGTGGGAACCTACAATGAGCAGTTCTTC
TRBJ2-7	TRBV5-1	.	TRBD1	CASSSYTGVYEQYF	TGCGCCAGCAGCTCTTACACAGGGGTCTACGAGCAGTACTTC
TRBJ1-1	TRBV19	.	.	CASSTQGRAEAFF	TGTGCCAGTAGTACCCAGGGTAGGGCTGAAGCTTTCTTT
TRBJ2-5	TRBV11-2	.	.	CASSPGAVETQYF	TGTGCCAGCAGCCCGGGGGCGGTAGAGACCCAGTACTTC
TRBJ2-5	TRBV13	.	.	CASSVSRLSLHKYQETQYF	TGTGCCAGCAGCGTATCTCGACTGAGCCTCCATAAGTACCAAGAGACCCAGTACTTC
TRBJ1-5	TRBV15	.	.	CATRDSNQPQHF	TGTGCCACCAGGGATAGCAATCAGCCCCAGCATTTT
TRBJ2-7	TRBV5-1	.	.	CASSPVLSYEQYF	TGCGCCAGCAGCCCAGTCCTCTCCTACGAGCAGTACTTC
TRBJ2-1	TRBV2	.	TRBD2	CASISSGAYNEQFF	TGTGCCAGCATTTCGAGCGGGGCCTACAATGAGCAGTTCTTC
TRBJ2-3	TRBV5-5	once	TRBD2	CASSLVSLAGADTQYF	TGTGCCAGCAGCTTGGTTTCCCTAGCGGGAGCAGATACGCAGTATTTT
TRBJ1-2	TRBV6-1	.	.	CASTGATDYGYTF	TGTGCCAGTACCGGGGCGACCGACTATGGCTACACCTTC